This T cell receptor beta chain came from a study of shared clonotypes between healthy human individuals. On the study more broadly: Donors were a couple of women and a few men aged 18 to 49.

This clone was detected once. Its antigen is unknown. Deep was the level used in running the assay. Assay: immunoSEQ multiplex PCR; the TCRdb copy retains only in-frame clones and omits some. The sample carries 1.5 million to 2.5 million clones, roughly 95% recorded once. Findings and caveats of the study: Only blood was sampled; tissue repertoires likely differ. Several donors held about 4.5% of naive CD4 clonotypes in common.

It was CD45RO-negative cells, positively selected for CCR7, that made up naive CD8 cells, with terminally differentiated effector memory CD45RA+ cells excluded. This receptor was obtained from a man in his late teens or twenties in good health. Sample: naive CD8+ T cells sorted from blood.

Here the CDR3 DNA reads TGTGCCAGCAGCTTAGAGGGAATGGCAACTAATGAAAAACTGTTTTTT. The encoded protein is CASSLEGMATNEKLFF. The V call is TRBV7-2, the J call TRBJ1-4, with unresolved D. The CDR3 extends over 16 amino acids. With 1 base removed from V and 0 bases from J, the gap between germline ends came to 9 bases. The V gene's germline CDR1 is SGHTA and CDR2 FQGNSA. Filled out from reference TRBV7-2 and TRBJ1-4, the complete variable domain reads GAGVSQSPSNKVTEKGKDVELRCDPISGHTALYWYRQSLGQGLEFLIYFQGNSAPDKSGLPSDRFSAERTGGSVSTLTIQRTQQEDSAVYLCASSLEGMATNEKLFFGSGTQLSVL.